This TCR beta chain was obtained from a study of cytomegalovirus exposure and HLA in healthy donors. Unmatched junction bases numbered 11, after V lost 5 bases and J lost 3 bases. In germline, CDR1 is SGHNT, CDR2 YYREEE (reference sequence). This CDR3 spans 16 amino acids. The study's findings and limits: The authors confirmed in vitro that three CMV-associated chains were specific for CMV antigens. Among TCR sequences, most were rare, though some public TCRs appeared in many donors.

TCRdb's copy holds only in-frame clones and misses some; the assay was immunoSEQ multiplex PCR. This sample has about 120,000 clones, with more than 70% found just once. In regard to this clone: The target antigen is unknown.

The chain joins TRBV5-4 to TRBJ2-1, with 7 bases fitting TRBD2. Input material: PBMCs. The receptor's source is a man between 18 and 35 years old in good health and CMV-seronegative. In nucleotides, the CDR3 is TGTGCCAGCAGGGATCCGGGGGGAATCGGCTACAATGAGCAGTTCTTC. Translating gives CASRDPGGIGYNEQFF.